The rows below give T cell receptor beta chains drawn from one sample of a study of T cell changes during pregnancy in multiple sclerosis. Assay used: immunoSEQ multiplex PCR; TCRdb lists only in-frame clones, some missing. The sample carries about 59,000 clones, 90% to 95% recorded once. Sequencing was performed on peripheral blood, taken in the third trimester of pregnancy. These receptors were obtained from a female donor in good health, enrolled as a control in a pregnancy study. The CDR3 runs from the conserved cysteine through the conserved F or W.

CDR3 protein,V gene
CATRERGSIYEQYF,TRBV19
CATSEGRLADYEQYF,TRBV15
CASSPGLEDEQYF,TRBV18
CASSETGTEAFF,TRBV2
CASSLGLQLGELFF,TRBV7-2
CASSLAQQETQYF,TRBV7-9
CASSPVTGWAGNTIYF,TRBV7-2
CASKYFAYSTRLRVTDTQYF,TRBV7-3
CASSVGDVDTQYF,TRBV9
CASSPTFTGQVEGRETQYF,TRBV7-2
CASSPMDRYEQYF,TRBV28
CASSELGTVISYEQYF,TRBV10-2
CASSGLDEQYF,TRBV2
CASGLSRGRGSLGTQYF,TRBV12-5
CASSQEAGPSNQPQHF,TRBV4-2
CASSVGARMANEKLFF,TRBV9
CASRELSNTGELFF,TRBV6-1
CASSFAGEGGELFF,TRBV28